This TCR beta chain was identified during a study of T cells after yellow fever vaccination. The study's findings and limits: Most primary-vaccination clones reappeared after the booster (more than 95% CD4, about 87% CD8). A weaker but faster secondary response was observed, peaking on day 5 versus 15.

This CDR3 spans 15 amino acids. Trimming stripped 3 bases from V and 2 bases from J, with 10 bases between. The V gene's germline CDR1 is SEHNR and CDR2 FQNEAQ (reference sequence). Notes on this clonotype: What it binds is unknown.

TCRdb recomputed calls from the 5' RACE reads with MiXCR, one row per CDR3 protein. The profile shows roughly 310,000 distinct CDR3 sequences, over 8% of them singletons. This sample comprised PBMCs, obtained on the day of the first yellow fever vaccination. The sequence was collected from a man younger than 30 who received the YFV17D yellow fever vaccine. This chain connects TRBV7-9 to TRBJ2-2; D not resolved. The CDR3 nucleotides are TGTGCCAGCAGCTTCGGCACAACAAACACCGGGGAGCTGTTTTTT. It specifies CASSFGTTNTGELFF.